The source of this T cell receptor beta chain is a study of early T cells in non-severe SARS-CoV-2 infection. Study-level information: Bulk RNA from unsorted whole blood was sequenced; chains were unpaired.

Findings and caveats of the study: Using VDJdb, the matching emphasized anti-spike CD8 responses while missing private and CD4 specificities.

As regards this clonotype: Its cognate antigen is unknown.

Individual cDNA molecules carried attached unique molecular identifiers. TCRdb used MiXCR to reprocess the 5' RACE reads, holding one entry per CDR3 protein. This sample carries tens of thousands of distinct CDR3 sequences, roughly 15% of them seen once, and the ten largest clones take less than 5%. Sequenced material: whole blood, taken at baseline. The TCR sequence derives from an adult who was a healthcare worker with PCR-confirmed SARS-CoV-2 infection or an uninfected control (not recorded which).

Here the CDR3 reads CASSLGRYGYTF. The DNA for the CDR3 is TGTGCCAGCAGCTTAGGCCGCTATGGCTACACCTTC. The genes are TRBV7-2 and TRBJ1-2; no definite D call. The length of the CDR3 is 12 residues. The V end lost 1 base, the J end lost 4 bases, and 4 bases lay between the germline ends. Germline loops: CDR1 SGHTA, CDR2 FQGNSA. Together with reference TRBV7-2 and TRBJ1-2, the CDR3 gives the full variable domain: GAGVSQSPSNKVTEKGKDVELRCDPISGHTALYWYRQSLGQGLEFLIYFQGNSAPDKSGLPSDRFSAERTGGSVSTLTIQRTQQEDSAVYLCASSLGRYGYTFGSGTRLTVV.